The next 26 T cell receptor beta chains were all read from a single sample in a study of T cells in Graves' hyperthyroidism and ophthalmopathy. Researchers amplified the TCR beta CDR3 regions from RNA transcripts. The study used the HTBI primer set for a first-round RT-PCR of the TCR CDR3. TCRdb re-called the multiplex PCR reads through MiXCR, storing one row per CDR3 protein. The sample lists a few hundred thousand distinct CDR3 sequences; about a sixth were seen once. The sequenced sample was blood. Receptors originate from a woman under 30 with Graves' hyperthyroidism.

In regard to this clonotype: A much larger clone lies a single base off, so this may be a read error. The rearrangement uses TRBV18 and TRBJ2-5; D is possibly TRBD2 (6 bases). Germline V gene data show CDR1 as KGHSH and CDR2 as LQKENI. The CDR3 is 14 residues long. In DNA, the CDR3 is TGTGCCAGCTCACCACCGGGGACTGGAGAGACCCAGCACTTC. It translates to CASSPPGTGETQHF.

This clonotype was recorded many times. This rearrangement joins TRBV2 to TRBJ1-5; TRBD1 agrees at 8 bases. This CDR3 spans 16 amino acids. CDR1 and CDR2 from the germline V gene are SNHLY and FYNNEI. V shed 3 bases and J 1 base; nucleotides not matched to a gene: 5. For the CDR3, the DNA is TGTGCCAGCAGTGATTTGACAGGGGTCAGCAATCAGCCCCAGCATTTT. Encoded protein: CASSDLTGVSNQPQHF.

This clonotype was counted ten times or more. CDR3: CASSLVAGGGYNEQFF. Here the CDR3 DNA reads TGCGCCAGCAGCTTGGTAGCGGGAGGTGGCTACAATGAGCAGTTCTTC. The rearrangement links TRBV5-1 to TRBJ2-1; 10 bases match TRBD2. Germline V gene data show CDR1 as SGHRS and CDR2 as YFSETQ. The CDR3 runs to 16 residues. V gave up 0 bases and J gave up 3 bases; unmatched junction bases: 3.

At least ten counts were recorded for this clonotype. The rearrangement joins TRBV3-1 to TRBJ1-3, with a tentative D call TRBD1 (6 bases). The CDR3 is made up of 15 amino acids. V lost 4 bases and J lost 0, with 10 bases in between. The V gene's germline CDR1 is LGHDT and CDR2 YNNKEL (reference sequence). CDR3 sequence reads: CASSLTGRSGNTIYF. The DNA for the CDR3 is TGTGCCAGCAGCCTAACAGGGCGCTCTGGAAACACCATATATTTT.

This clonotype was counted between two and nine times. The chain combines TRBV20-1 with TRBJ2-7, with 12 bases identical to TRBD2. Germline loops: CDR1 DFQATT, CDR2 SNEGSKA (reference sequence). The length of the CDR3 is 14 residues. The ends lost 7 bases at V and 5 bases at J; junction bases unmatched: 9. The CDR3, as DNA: TGCAGTGTCCCGACTAGCGGGAGTGCTAACGAGCAGTACTTC. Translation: CSVPTSGSANEQYF.

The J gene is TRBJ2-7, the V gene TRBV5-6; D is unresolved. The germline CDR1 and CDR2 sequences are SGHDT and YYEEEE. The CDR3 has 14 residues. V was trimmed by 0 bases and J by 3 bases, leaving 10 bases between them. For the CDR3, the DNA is TGTGCCAGCAGCTTGGATCCGGGTTACTACGAGCAGTACTTC. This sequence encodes CASSLDPGYYEQYF.

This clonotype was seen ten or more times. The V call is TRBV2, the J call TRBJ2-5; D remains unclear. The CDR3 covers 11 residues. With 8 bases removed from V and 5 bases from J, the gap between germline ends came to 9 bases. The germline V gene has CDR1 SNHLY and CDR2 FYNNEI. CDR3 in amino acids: CASVQWETQYF. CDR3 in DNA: TGTGCCAGCGTCCAATGGGAGACCCAGTACTTC.

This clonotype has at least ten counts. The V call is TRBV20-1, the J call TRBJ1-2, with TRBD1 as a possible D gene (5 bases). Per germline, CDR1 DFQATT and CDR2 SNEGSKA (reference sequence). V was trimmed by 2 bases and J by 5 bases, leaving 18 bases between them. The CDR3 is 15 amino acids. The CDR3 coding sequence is TGCAGTGCTAGACTTCGTCAGGGAATCCGATATGGCTACACCTTC. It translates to CSARLRQGIRYGYTF.

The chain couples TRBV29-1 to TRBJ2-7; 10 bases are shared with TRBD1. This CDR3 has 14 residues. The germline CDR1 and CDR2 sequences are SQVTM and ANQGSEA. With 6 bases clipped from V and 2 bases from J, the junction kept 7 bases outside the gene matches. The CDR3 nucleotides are TGCAGCGTGGCAAGGGGACAGGGGACCTACGAGCAGTACTTC. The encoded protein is CSVARGQGTYEQYF.

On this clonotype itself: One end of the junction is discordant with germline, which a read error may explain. The CDR3 DNA follows: TGCGCCAGCAGCCAAGTCCTTGGTGCCTACGAGCAGTACTTC. Its translation: CASSQVLGAYEQYF. This sequence joins TRBV13 and TRBJ2-7, with D unresolved. Germline V gene sequence: CDR1 PRHDT, CDR2 FYEKMQ (reference sequence). CDR3 length: 14 residues.

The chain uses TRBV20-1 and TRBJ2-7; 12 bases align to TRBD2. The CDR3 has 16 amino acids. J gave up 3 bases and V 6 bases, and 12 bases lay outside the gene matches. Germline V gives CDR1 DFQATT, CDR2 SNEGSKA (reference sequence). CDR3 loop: CSAITSSGRALYEQYF. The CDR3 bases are TGCAGTGCCATCACTTCTAGCGGGAGGGCCCTCTACGAGCAGTACTTC.

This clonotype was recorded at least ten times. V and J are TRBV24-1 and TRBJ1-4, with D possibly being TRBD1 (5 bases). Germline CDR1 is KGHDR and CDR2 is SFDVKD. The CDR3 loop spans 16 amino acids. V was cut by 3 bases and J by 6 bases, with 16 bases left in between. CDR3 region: CATSDPPRDGDEKLFF. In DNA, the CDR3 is TGTGCCACCAGTGATCCCCCCCGGGACGGGGATGAAAAACTGTTTTTT.

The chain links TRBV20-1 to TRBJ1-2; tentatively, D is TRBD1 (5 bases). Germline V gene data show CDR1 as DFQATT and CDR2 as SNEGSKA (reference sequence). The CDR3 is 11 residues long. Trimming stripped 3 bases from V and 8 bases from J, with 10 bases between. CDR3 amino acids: CSARQGSGYTF. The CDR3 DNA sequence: TGCAGTGCTAGGCAGGGAAGCGGCTACACCTTC.

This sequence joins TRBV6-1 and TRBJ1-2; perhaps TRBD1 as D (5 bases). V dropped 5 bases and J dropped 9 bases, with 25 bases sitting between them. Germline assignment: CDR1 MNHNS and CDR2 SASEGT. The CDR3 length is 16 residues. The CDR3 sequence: CASSLVNAGGPGRYTF. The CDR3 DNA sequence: TGTGCCAGCAGTTTGGTCAATGCCGGGGGTCCGGGACGCTACACCTTC.

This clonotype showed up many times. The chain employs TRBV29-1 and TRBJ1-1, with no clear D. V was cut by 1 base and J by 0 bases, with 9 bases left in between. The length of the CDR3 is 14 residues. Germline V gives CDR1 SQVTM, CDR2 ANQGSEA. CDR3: CSVEGAVLNTEAFF. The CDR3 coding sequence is TGCAGCGTTGAAGGGGCAGTCTTGAACACTGAAGCTTTCTTT. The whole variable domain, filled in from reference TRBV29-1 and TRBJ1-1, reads SAVISQKPSRDICQRGTSLTIQCQVDSQVTMMFWYRQQPGQSLTLIATANQGSEATYESGFVIDKFPISRPNLTFSTLTVSNMSPEDSSIYLCSVEGAVLNTEAFFGQGTRLTVV.

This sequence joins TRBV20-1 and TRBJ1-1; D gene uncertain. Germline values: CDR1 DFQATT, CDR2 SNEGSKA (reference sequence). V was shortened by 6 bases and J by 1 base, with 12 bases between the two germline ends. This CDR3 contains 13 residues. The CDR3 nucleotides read TGCAGTGCCAACCAGGCACCGAACACTGAAGCTTTCTTT. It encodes CSANQAPNTEAFF.

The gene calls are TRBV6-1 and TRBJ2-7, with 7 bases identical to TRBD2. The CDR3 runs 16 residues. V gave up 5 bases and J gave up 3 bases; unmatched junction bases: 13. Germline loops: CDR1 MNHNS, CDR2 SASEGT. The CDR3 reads CASSQPSGTKGYEQYF. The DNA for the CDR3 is TGTGCCAGCAGTCAACCCTCGGGGACTAAGGGCTACGAGCAGTACTTC.

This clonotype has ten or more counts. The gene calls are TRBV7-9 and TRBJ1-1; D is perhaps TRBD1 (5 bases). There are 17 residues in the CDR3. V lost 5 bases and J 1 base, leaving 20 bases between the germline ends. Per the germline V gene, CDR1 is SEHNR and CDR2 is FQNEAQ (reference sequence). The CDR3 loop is CASSGRDGAWGNTEAFF. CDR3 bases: TGTGCCAGCAGCGGAAGGGACGGCGCCTGGGGGAACACTGAAGCTTTCTTT.

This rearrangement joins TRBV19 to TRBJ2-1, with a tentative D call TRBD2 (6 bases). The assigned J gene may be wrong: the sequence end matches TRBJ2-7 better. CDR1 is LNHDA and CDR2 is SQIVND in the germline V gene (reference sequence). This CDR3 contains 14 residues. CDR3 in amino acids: CASSGQRVNNEQYF. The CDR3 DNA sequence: TGTGCCAGCTCCGGGCAGCGGGTTAACAATGAGCAGTACTTC.

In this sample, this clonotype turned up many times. CDR3 DNA: TGTGCCAGCAGCCAAGATGGGCAGGGCGGAAACACTGAAGCTTTCTTT. It codes for CASSQDGQGGNTEAFF. This chain links TRBV3-1 with TRBJ1-1, with D perhaps matching TRBD1 (5 bases). Trimming shortened V by 0 bases and J by 2 bases, and 13 bases separated the two germline ends. CDR1 LGHDT and CDR2 YNNKEL come from the germline V gene (reference sequence). CDR3 length equals 16 residues. The full variable domain, in which reference TRBV3-1 and TRBJ1-1 provide the parts outside the CDR3, is DTAVSQTPKYLVTQMGNDKSIKCEQNLGHDTMYWYKQDSKKFLKIMFSYNNKELIINETVPNRFSPKSPDKAHLNLHINSLELGDSAVYFCASSQDGQGGNTEAFFGQGTRLTVV.

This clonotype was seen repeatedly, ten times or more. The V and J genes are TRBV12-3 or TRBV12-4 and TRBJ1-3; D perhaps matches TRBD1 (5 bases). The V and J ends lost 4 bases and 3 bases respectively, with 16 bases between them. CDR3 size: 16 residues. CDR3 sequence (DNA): TGTGCCAGCAGTTCAGGTAGAGGGGAAGATGGAAACACCATATATTTT. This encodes CASSSGRGEDGNTIYF.

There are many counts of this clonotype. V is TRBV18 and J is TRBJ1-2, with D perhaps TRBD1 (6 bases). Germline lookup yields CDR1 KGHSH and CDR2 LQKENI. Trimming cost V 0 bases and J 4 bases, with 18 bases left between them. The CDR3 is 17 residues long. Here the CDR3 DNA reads TGTGCCAGCTCACCACCGGGATCCAGGGGCAGCGGCTATGGCTACACCTTC. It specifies CASSPPGSRGSGYGYTF.

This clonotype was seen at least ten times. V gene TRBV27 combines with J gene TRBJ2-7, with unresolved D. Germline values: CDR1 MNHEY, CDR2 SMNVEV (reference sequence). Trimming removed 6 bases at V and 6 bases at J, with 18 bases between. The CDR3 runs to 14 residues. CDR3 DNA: TGTGCCAGCAGATATTCGGCTGGAATCGGCGAGCAGTACTTC. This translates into CASRYSAGIGEQYF.

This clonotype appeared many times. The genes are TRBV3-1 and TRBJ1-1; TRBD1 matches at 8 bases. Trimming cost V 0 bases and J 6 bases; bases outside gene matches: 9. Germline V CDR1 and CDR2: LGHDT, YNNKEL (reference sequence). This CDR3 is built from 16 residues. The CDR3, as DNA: TGTGCCAGCAGCCAAGAAGGGCCAGGGGGCCGGGCTGAAGCTTTCTTT. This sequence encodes CASSQEGPGGRAEAFF.

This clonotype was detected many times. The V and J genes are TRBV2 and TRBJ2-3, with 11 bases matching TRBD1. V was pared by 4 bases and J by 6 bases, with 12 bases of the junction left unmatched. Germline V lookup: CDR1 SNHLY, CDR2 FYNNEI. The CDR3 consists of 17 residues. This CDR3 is CASSVPGTGGNTDTQYF. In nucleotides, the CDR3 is TGTGCCAGCAGTGTTCCCGGGACAGGGGGAAACACGGATACGCAGTATTTT.

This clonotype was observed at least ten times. The CDR3 region has the DNA TGCAGTGCTAGAGACCTGACCGGCTCTTGGAACACTGAAGCTTTCTTT. Its translation is CSARDLTGSWNTEAFF. This sequence joins TRBV20-1 and TRBJ1-1; D unclear. Germline CDR1 reads DFQATT; CDR2 reads SNEGSKA (reference sequence). The CDR3 consists of 16 residues. Trimming took 0 bases from V and 1 from J, leaving 15 bases between them.